Shown below are 18 T cell receptor beta chains from a single sample sequenced in a study of blood T cell repertoires in COVID-19. Profiled with immunoSEQ multiplex PCR; TCRdb holds only in-frame clones, not every one. The sample consists of some 290,000 clones, 70% to 90% of them appearing once. The material sequenced was peripheral blood. The source of these receptors is a man in his late teens or twenties with active or convalescent COVID-19.

J is TRBJ2-1 and V is TRBV4-3; D possibly corresponds to TRBD1 (5 bases). The germline V gene has CDR1 LGHNA and CDR2 YSLEER. The CDR3 loop spans 15 amino acids. Trimming removed 0 bases at V and 6 bases at J, with 12 bases between. CDR3 nucleotides: TGCGCCAGCAGCCAAGATACCGGCAGGGCCAATGAGCAGTTCTTC. This encodes CASSQDTGRANEQFF.

CDR3 amino acids: CASSLNRAPARWRDGYTF. For the CDR3, the DNA is TGTGCCAGCAGCTTGAACAGGGCTCCCGCCCGTTGGCGTGATGGCTACACCTTC. This chain joins TRBV7-8 and TRBJ1-2; D is perhaps TRBD1 (6 bases). The germline V and J ends were trimmed by 3 bases and 6 bases, with 26 bases remaining between them. The V gene's germline CDR1 is SGHVS and CDR2 FQNEAQ. This CDR3 comprises 18 residues.

J is TRBJ2-3 and V is TRBV5-1, with TRBD1 as a possible D gene (6 bases). CDR3 length: 16 amino acids. V was cut by 4 bases and J by 2 bases, with 17 bases left in between. Germline V gene sequence: CDR1 SGHRS, CDR2 YFSETQ. CDR3 nucleotide sequence: TGCGCCAGCAGCGATCCCGGGACAAGTATCACAGATACGCAGTATTTT. It yields the protein CASSDPGTSITDTQYF.

The chain links TRBV19 to TRBJ2-1; the match to TRBD2 covers 9 bases. Per the germline V gene, CDR1 is LNHDA and CDR2 is SQIVND (reference sequence). Trimming took 5 bases from V and 7 from J; bases not matched to a gene: 12. The CDR3 loop spans 16 amino acids. Here the CDR3 DNA reads TGTGCCAGTAGTCGCGTAGCGGGAGCGGCTGAGAATGAGCAGTTCTTC. Protein sequence: CASSRVAGAAENEQFF. Supplemented by reference TRBV19 and TRBJ2-1, the full variable domain reads DGGITQSPKYLFRKEGQNVTLSCEQNLNHDAMYWYRQDPGQGLRLIYYSQIVNDFQKGDIAEGYSVSREKKESFPLTVTSAQKNPTAFYLCASSRVAGAAENEQFFGPGTRLTVL.

The V call is TRBV5-4, the J call TRBJ2-7; 7 nucleotides agree with TRBD2. From germline, CDR1 is SGHNT and CDR2 YYREEE (reference sequence). Trimming took 2 bases from V and 2 from J; bases not matched to a gene: 1. The CDR3 has 13 residues. CDR3 nucleotides: TGTGCCAGCAGCTTCGGACTAGCCTACGAGCAGTACTTC. Translating gives CASSFGLAYEQYF.

The V gene is TRBV28, the J gene TRBJ1-5; D is uncertain. The germline CDR1 and CDR2 sequences are MDHEN and SYDVKM. Trimming took off 7 bases at V and 0 bases at J, with 16 bases between the two ends. The CDR3 is made up of 16 amino acids. The CDR3 reads CASTLDETHSNQPQHF. CDR3 in DNA: TGTGCCAGCACCCTCGACGAGACACATAGCAATCAGCCCCAGCATTTT.

The chain links TRBV11-3 to TRBJ2-7; 9 bases agree with TRBD2. The CDR3 covers 16 residues. The germline V gene has CDR1 SGHNT and CDR2 YENEEA. J lost 6 bases, V lost 5 bases, and 14 bases had no gene match. The CDR3 DNA reads as TGTGCCAGCAGCCGACCTCTCTTGGCGGGAGGGCTCGAGCAGTACTTC. Translated: CASSRPLLAGGLEQYF.

The rearrangement links TRBV19 to TRBJ1-5; 7 nucleotides line up with TRBD1. Germline CDR1 LNHDA, CDR2 SQIVND (reference sequence). The V and J ends lost 6 bases and 4 bases, in that order; junction bases with no gene match: 12. CDR3 size: 16 residues. Here the CDR3 reads CASSLTGRTGNQPQHF. Here the CDR3 DNA reads TGTGCCAGTAGCCTCACGGGAAGGACAGGTAATCAGCCCCAGCATTTT.

V and J are TRBV14 and TRBJ1-1, with unresolved D. Germline V gene sequence: CDR1 SGHDN, CDR2 FVKESK. The CDR3 extends over 17 amino acids. Trimming left V 2 bases short and J 1 base short, with 17 bases between. CDR3 sequence (DNA): TGTGCCAGCAGCCAACAAACCTCAATTTCGAGGAACACTGAAGCTTTCTTT. It yields the protein CASSQQTSISRNTEAFF.

The chain combines TRBV3-1 (or the pseudogene TRBV3-2) with TRBJ2-1, with 8 bases aligning to TRBD2. Germline CDR1 is LGHDT and CDR2 is YNNKEL (reference sequence). This CDR3 region has 15 residues. J gave up 9 bases and V 0 bases, and 7 bases lay outside the gene matches. CDR3: CASSQDRRGGGEQFF. DNA for the CDR3: TGTGCCAGCAGCCAAGATAGACGGGGGGGCGGTGAGCAGTTCTTC.

V and J are TRBV2 and TRBJ2-1; D unresolved. The germline CDR1 and CDR2 sequences are SNHLY and FYNNEI. The CDR3 spans 15 residues. Between the trimmed V and J ends, which lost 8 bases and 0 bases, there was a span of 14 bases. The CDR3 region is CASALQTSSYNEQFF. CDR3 DNA: TGTGCCAGCGCATTACAGACCAGCTCCTACAATGAGCAGTTCTTC. Drawing the rest from reference TRBV2 and TRBJ2-1, the complete variable domain is EPEVTQTPSHQVTQMGQEVILRCVPISNHLYFYWYRQILGQKVEFLVSFYNNEISEKSEIFDDQFSVERPDGSNFTLKIRSTKLEDSAMYFCASALQTSSYNEQFFGPGTRLTVL.

This clone was seen a single time. The chain combines TRBV12-3 or TRBV12-4 with TRBJ2-5, with a weak D call TRBD2 (6 bases). Trimming took 3 bases from V and 9 from J, leaving 8 bases between them. This CDR3 is 11 amino acids long. The CDR3 here is CASSLSGAQYF. As DNA, the CDR3 is TGTGCCAGCAGTTTGTCGGGGGCCCAGTACTTC.

The V and J genes are TRBV24-1 and TRBJ2-2; D gene ambiguous. The CDR3 totals 15 residues. Looked up from germline, CDR1 is KGHDR and CDR2 is SFDVKD. Between the trimmed V and J ends, which lost 4 bases and 7 bases, there was a span of 15 bases. The CDR3, as DNA: TGTGCCACCAGTGACCCCCAAGAGTGGAGCGGGGAGCTGTTTTTT. It translates to CATSDPQEWSGELFF.

The rearrangement joins TRBV2 to TRBJ1-5; D might be TRBD1 (6 bases). Germline V lookup: CDR1 SNHLY, CDR2 FYNNEI. The CDR3 loop spans 15 amino acids. The V and J ends lost 6 bases and 2 bases respectively, with 14 bases between them. In DNA, the CDR3 is TGTGCCAGCAGCACAGGACAGCCGGGCAATCAGCCCCAGCATTTT. The encoded protein is CASSTGQPGNQPQHF. The variable domain in full, with the rest retrieved from reference TRBV2 and TRBJ1-5, is EPEVTQTPSHQVTQMGQEVILRCVPISNHLYFYWYRQILGQKVEFLVSFYNNEISEKSEIFDDQFSVERPDGSNFTLKIRSTKLEDSAMYFCASSTGQPGNQPQHFGDGTRLSIL.

The CDR3 sequence: CASSMNGGTNTGELFF. The CDR3, as DNA: TGTGCCAGCAGCATGAACGGGGGGACCAACACCGGGGAGCTGTTTTTT. V usage is TRBV2 and J usage is TRBJ2-2; TRBD2 aligns across 7 bases. Germline V gives CDR1 SNHLY, CDR2 FYNNEI. V trimming: 6 bases; J trimming: 2 bases; junction bases outside the gene matches: 9. This CDR3 contains 16 residues.

CDR3 in amino acids: CSASEETGQPQHF. DNA of the CDR3: TGCAGTGCTAGTGAGGAGACCGGGCAGCCCCAGCATTTT. The V and J genes are TRBV20-1 and TRBJ1-5; no firm D call. Trimming removed 3 bases at V and 7 bases at J, with 13 bases between. CDR1 DFQATT and CDR2 SNEGSKA come from the germline V gene (reference sequence). The CDR3 spans 13 residues.

The rearrangement links TRBV19 to TRBJ2-1, with D tentatively TRBD2 (6 bases). Trimming took off 3 bases at V and 6 bases at J, with 12 bases between the two ends. Germline V gene data show CDR1 as LNHDA and CDR2 as SQIVND (reference sequence). The CDR3 length is 14 residues. CDR3 sequence: CASSIGGEANEQFF. DNA for the CDR3: TGTGCCAGTAGTATCGGGGGAGAAGCCAATGAGCAGTTCTTC.

V gene TRBV30 combines with J gene TRBJ1-2; 8 bases line up with TRBD1. The CDR3 has 15 residues. The V gene end was trimmed by 1 base and the J gene end by 4 bases; junction bases not matched to a gene: 8. Germline V gene lookup returns CDR1 GTSNPN and CDR2 SVGIG (reference sequence). The CDR3 loop reads CAWSERQGIAYGYTF. CDR3 sequence (DNA): TGTGCCTGGAGTGAAAGACAGGGGATAGCCTATGGCTACACCTTC.